The following is a T cell receptor beta chain sequence with its context. The source of the sample is a study of cytomegalovirus exposure and HLA in healthy donors. V dropped 4 bases and J dropped 6; count of bases not matched to a gene: 13. CDR1 is SGHRS, CDR2 YFSETQ, per germline. The CDR3 runs 16 residues. This PCR relied on a set of 60 Vbeta primers and 13 Jbeta primers. The protocol was immunoSEQ multiplex PCR, while the TCRdb copy is restricted to in-frame clones and leaves out a portion. The table includes 90,000 to 120,000 clones, 55% to 85% detected once. The clonotype originates from a man aged 30 to 39 in good health and CMV-seronegative. Source material: PBMCs. This chain uses TRBV5-1 with TRBJ2-3; 8 positions agree with TRBD1. The CDR3 sequence: CASSLEGRQGADTQYF. CDR3 bases: TGCGCCAGCAGCCTGGAAGGGCGGCAGGGGGCTGATACGCAGTATTTT.